This record concerns one T cell receptor beta chain sequence. The antigen is undetermined. The germline gives CDR1 LNHDA, CDR2 SQIVND (reference sequence). This CDR3 is built from 13 residues. Trimming pared 5 bases from V and 4 bases from J, leaving 8 bases between. The source of the sample is a study of cytomegalovirus exposure and HLA in healthy donors. PCR used 60 Vbeta primers and 13 Jbeta primers. Only in-frame clones appear in the TCRdb table, and some are missing; sequencing was by immunoSEQ multiplex PCR. There are some 88,000 clones in the sample; 65% to 80% occur only once, and approximately 15% lies in the top ten. Study-level findings and limits: HLA alleles were associated with 15,000 to 20,000 TCR beta sequences in a later analysis at 0.05 false discovery rate. The study labeled 164 TCR beta chains cytomegalovirus-associated.

Material: PBMCs. This chain joins TRBV19 and TRBJ1-4, with a tentative D call TRBD1 (6 bases). This TCR derives from a woman in her late teens or twenties in good health and CMV-seropositive. The CDR3 DNA sequence: TGTGCCAGTAGTGACAGGTTTAATGAAAAACTGTTTTTT. Protein: CASSDRFNEKLFF.